This T cell receptor beta chain was identified in a study of CD8 T cells in ankylosing spondylitis. Study outcomes and limitations: Reportedly, disease-linked clones are significantly enriched in ankylosing spondylitis patients' matched synovial fluid. Seven to nine highly homologous variants formed a TCR beta motif that appeared characteristic of ankylosing spondylitis blood. Clones linked to the disease showed a CD8+ phenotype. They occurred at relatively low frequencies in peripheral blood.

Quantitative barcoded 5'-RACE was used to prepare TCR beta libraries. TCRdb re-called the 5' RACE reads with MiXCR, one entry per CDR3 protein. The sample records roughly 150,000 distinct CDR3 sequences, roughly a third being singletons. A remark on this clonotype: Its target is unknown.

Unmatched junction bases numbered 6, after V lost 6 bases and J lost 1 base. The CDR3 sequence is 15 residues long. The sequencing input was synovial fluid, either unsorted or a sorted T cell fraction (not recorded which). The clonotype originates from a male donor with ankylosing spondylitis. This chain connects TRBV12-3 or TRBV12-4 to TRBJ2-3, with TRBD1 matching 8 bases. The CDR3 sequence is CASSLGQVGTDTQYF. DNA for the CDR3: TGTGCCAGCAGCTTGGGACAGGTCGGCACAGATACGCAGTATTTT.